This T cell receptor beta chain was recovered during a study of Tregs in tolerant kidney transplant recipients. Produced via immunoSEQ multiplex PCR; TCRdb's table is partial and in-frame only. The sample has 15,000 to 18,000 clones, 90% to 95% seen once. Study-wide findings and caveats: No direct test of biological reproducibility was done here.

Trimming took off 0 bases at V and 4 bases at J, with 13 bases between the two ends. The CDR3 runs to 16 residues. The germline gives CDR1 SGHNT, CDR2 YENEEA. Worth noting for this clone: Its antigen is currently unknown.

This TCR was recovered from a human donor in good health. The chain uses TRBV11-3 and TRBJ1-3; D uncertain. The sequenced sample consisted of CD8+ T cells from blood. DNA of the CDR3: TGTGCCAGCAGCTTAGAGTCGTCTAGGGCGGGAAACACCATATATTTT. Protein: CASSLESSRAGNTIYF. The full variable domain, completed using reference TRBV11-3 and TRBJ1-3, is EAGVVQSPRYKIIEKKQPVAFWCNPISGHNTLYWYLQNLGQGPELLIRYENEEAVDDSQLPKDRFSAERLKGVDSTLKIQPAELGDSAVYLCASSLESSRAGNTIYFGEGSWLTVV.